This TCR beta chain was observed in a study of CD8+ T cells in alopecia areata. Whole-study context: Patients received oral tofacitinib, 5 to 10 mg twice daily, for moderate-to-severe alopecia areata.

T lymphocytes (CD4+ and CD8+) were sorted from PBMCs. Notes on this clone: Its specificity is not known.

RNA, once extracted, was reverse transcribed into cDNA for use as the sequencing template. Profiling relied on immunoSEQ multiplex PCR, and the TCRdb table lists in-frame clones only, not all of them. The sample has 65,000 to 70,000 clones, about three fifths seen once. Study-wide results and limits: Lesional scalp, notably in alopecia totalis/universalis, had clonality above that of normal scalp. Between patients, shared TCR sequences were less clear than in mice. This was possibly due in part to HLA diversity in the patient population.

The CDR3 is made up of 15 amino acids. Germline values: CDR1 SEHNR, CDR2 FQNEAQ (reference sequence). The V and J ends lost 4 bases and 0 bases respectively, with 13 bases between them. This clonotype was sampled from a human donor with alopecia areata. This chain connects TRBV7-9 to TRBJ2-7; D perhaps matches TRBD2 (6 bases). The sample consisted of CD8+ T cells sorted from blood, taken at week 0. The CDR3 reads CASSSRASVSYEQYF. The CDR3 bases are TGTGCCAGCAGCTCCCGAGCTAGCGTCTCCTACGAGCAGTACTTC.